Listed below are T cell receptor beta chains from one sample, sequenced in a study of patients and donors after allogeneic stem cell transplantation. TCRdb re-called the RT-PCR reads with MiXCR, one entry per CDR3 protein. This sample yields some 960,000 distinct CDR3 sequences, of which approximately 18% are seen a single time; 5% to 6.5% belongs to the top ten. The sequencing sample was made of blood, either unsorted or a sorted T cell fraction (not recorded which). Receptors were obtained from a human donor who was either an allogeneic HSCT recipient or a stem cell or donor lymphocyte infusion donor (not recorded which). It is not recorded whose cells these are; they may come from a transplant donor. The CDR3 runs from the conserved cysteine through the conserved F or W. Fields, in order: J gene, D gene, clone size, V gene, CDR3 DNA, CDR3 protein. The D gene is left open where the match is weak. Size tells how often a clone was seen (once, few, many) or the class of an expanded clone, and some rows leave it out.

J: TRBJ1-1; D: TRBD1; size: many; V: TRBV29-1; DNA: TGCAGCGTTGGTCCGGGACAGGTTGTCTCTGAAGCTTTCTTT; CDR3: CSVGPGQVVSEAFF
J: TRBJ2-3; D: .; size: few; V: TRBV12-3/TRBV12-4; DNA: TGTGCCAGCAGCCCCCCACCGGAGGGCTCTGAAACAGATACGCAGTATTTT; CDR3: CASSPPPEGSETDTQYF
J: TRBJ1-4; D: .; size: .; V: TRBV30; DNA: TGTGCCTGGAGTCCGGGGGGCACTAATGAAAAACTGTTTTTT; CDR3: CAWSPGGTNEKLFF
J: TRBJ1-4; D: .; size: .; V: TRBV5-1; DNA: TGCGCCAGCAGCTTTGGCGGAAATGAAAAACTGTTTTTT; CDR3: CASSFGGNEKLFF
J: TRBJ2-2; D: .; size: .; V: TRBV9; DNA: TGTGCCAGCAGCGTTTTAGGGACGAACACCGGGGAGCTGTTTTTT; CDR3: CASSVLGTNTGELFF
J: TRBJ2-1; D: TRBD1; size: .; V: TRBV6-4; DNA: TGTGCCAGCAGTCCGGGACAGGGTAATACACGGCAGTTCTTC; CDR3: CASSPGQGNTRQFF
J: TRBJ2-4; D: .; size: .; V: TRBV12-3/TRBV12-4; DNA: TGTGCCAGCAGTTTACAGCTGGGCATTCAGTACTTC; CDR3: CASSLQLGIQYF
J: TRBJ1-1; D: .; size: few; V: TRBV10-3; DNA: TGTGCCATCAGTGAGGGCAGTCAGAACACTGAAGCTTTCTTT; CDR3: CAISEGSQNTEAFF
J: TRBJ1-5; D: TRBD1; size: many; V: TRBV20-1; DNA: TGCAGTGCCTCCGGGACAGGGGGCAATCAGCCCCAGCATTTT; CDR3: CSASGTGGNQPQHF
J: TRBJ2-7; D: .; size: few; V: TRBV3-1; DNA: TGTGCCAGCAGCCCATTACCCACGTCGGACGAGCAGTACTTC; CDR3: CASSPLPTSDEQYF
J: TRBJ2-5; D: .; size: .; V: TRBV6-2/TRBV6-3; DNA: TGTGCCAGCAGCAGGACCCATCCTGGGAAAGAGACCCAGTACTTC; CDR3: CASSRTHPGKETQYF
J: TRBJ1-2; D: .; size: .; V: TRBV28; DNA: TGTGCCAGCAGCCACACCACCTCTTTTGGCTACACCTTC; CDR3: CASSHTTSFGYTF
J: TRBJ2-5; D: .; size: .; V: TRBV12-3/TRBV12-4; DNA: TGTGCCAGCAGTACACTACAAGAGACCCAGTACTTC; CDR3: CASSTLQETQYF
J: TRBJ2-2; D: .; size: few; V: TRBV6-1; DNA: TGTGCCAGCGAACTTCCGAACACCGGGGAGCTGTTTTTT; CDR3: CASELPNTGELFF
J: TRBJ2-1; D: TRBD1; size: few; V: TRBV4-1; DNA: TGCGCCAGCAGCCAAGATACAGGACAGGGGCTTTACAATGAGCAGTTCTTC; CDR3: CASSQDTGQGLYNEQFF
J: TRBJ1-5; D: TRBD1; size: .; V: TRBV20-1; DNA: TGCAGTGCTAGAGCCCGGGACAGGCGGAGGCAGCCCCAGCATTTT; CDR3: CSARARDRRRQPQHF
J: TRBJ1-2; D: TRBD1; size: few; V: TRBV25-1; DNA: TGTGCCAGCAGTCACCAGGGACAGGGGGCGAACTATGGCTACACCTTC; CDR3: CASSHQGQGANYGYTF
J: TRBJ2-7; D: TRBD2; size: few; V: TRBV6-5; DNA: TGTGCCAGCAGTTACAGGGCTAGCGGGGCCGGCTACGAGCAGTACTTC; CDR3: CASSYRASGAGYEQYF
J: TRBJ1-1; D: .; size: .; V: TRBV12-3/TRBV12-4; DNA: TGTGCCAGCAGTTTTAGGCAGGGCGTCGCTGAAGCTTTCTTT; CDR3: CASSFRQGVAEAFF
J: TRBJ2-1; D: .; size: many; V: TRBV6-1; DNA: TGTGCCAGCAGTGAAGAATACAGCTCCTACAATGAGCAGTTCTTC; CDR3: CASSEEYSSYNEQFF
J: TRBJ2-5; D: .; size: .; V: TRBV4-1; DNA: TGCGCCAGCAGCCAAGAAGGATCAGGGGAGACCCAGTACTTC; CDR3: CASSQEGSGETQYF
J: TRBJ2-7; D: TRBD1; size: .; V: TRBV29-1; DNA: TGCAGCGTTGAATTTTTTACAGGGGAACTCCATTGGGGCTCCTACGAGCAGTACTTC; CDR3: CSVEFFTGELHWGSYEQYF
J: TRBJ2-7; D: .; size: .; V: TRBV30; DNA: TGTGCCTGGAGTGTAAGGGAAAGGCAGTACTTC; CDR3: CAWSVRERQYF
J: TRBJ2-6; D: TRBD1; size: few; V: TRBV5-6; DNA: TGTGCCAGCAGCTTCCTGCCGGGACAGGGTCCCTCATCTGGGGCCAACGTCCTGACTTTC; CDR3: CASSFLPGQGPSSGANVLTF
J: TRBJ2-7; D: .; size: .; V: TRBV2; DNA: TGTGCCAGCAGTGGCCCCGGCCTGTACTTC; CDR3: CASSGPGLYF
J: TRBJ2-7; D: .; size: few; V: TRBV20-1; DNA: TGCAGTGCTAGAGTCCCGGGATCCGGGTCCCGCGAGCAGTACTTC; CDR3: CSARVPGSGSREQYF
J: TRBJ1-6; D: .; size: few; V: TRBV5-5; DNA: TGTGCCAGCAGCAAGACAGGTGTCGACTCCTATAATTCACCCCTCCACTTT; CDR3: CASSKTGVDSYNSPLHF
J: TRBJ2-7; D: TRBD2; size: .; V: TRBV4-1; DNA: TGCGCCAGCAGCCAAGAAGGCGGCGGGGGAAGGAGCAAGCAGTACTTC; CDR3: CASSQEGGGGRSKQYF
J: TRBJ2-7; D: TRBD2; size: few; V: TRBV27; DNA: TGTGCCAGCAGTTTATCTCTAGCGGGAGTTCACGAGCAGTACTTC; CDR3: CASSLSLAGVHEQYF